Listed below are T cell receptor beta chains from one sample, sequenced in a study of identical twins. TCRdb re-derived calls from the 5' RACE reads in MiXCR, one entry per CDR3 protein. This sample carries 690,000 or so distinct CDR3 sequences, 8% to 9% of them seen once, and the ten largest clones take 0.98%. These same records also appear under a second study, on yellow fever vaccine responses in identical twins.

The sequenced sample consisted of PBMCs. The receptors stem from a woman aged 18-30 years in good health. Each CDR3 is given without its conserved first and last residue. Each record gives: V gene, J gene, D gene, CDR3 protein. The D gene is left open where the match is weak.

TRBV28	TRBJ1-1	NA	ASSLGSTQVGEAF
TRBV11-2	TRBJ2-4	NA	ASSFRTEENIQY
TRBV11-2	TRBJ2-3	TRBD2	ASSLVPSAGASTDTQY
TRBV2	TRBJ1-1	NA	ASHLEGNTEAF
TRBV7-2	TRBJ2-3	NA	ASSLFFTDTQY
TRBV5-1	TRBJ2-3	NA	ASSFLGLYTDTQY
TRBV6-4	TRBJ2-1	TRBD2	ASSVSGGLYNEQF
TRBV6-1	TRBJ2-2	TRBD1	ASSDRQGVGTGELF
TRBV28	TRBJ2-3	TRBD1	ASSLTLGGGNTQY
TRBV27	TRBJ1-5	NA	ASSPWKVNQPQH
TRBV12-3/TRBV12-4	TRBJ2-2	TRBD2	ASSLALGGGAGELF
TRBV7-2	TRBJ2-7	NA	ASSLLGATYEQY
TRBV7-2	TRBJ1-6	NA	ASSLRTGNNSPLH
TRBV20-1	TRBJ1-1	TRBD1	SASNYRDRGGTEAF
TRBV20-1	TRBJ2-2	TRBD1	SARTHRGWDTGELF
TRBV29-1	TRBJ1-2	NA	SVETDVGYT
TRBV12-3/TRBV12-4	TRBJ2-7	TRBD1	ASRTGTGDYEQY
TRBV3-1	TRBJ2-5	NA	ASSPPMNQETQY
TRBV20-1	TRBJ1-1	NA	SARDQSGKTEAF
TRBV5-1	TRBJ2-5	TRBD1	ASSSYRTGGQETQY
TRBV29-1	TRBJ2-1	TRBD2	SVEGLAGELDYNEQF
TRBV4-3	TRBJ2-7	NA	ASSQGAGEQY
TRBV20-1	TRBJ2-3	NA	SARAVLPTDTQY
TRBV27	TRBJ2-5	NA	ASTGLGTQY
TRBV20-1	TRBJ2-3	NA	SAHPRLFSTDTQY
TRBV11-2	TRBJ2-1	TRBD2	ASSSLTSTGNEQF
TRBV3-1	TRBJ2-3	TRBD2	ASSPSAGGWNTQY
TRBV29-1	TRBJ2-1	TRBD1	STLRGPYNEQF
TRBV7-8	TRBJ2-3	TRBD2	ASSSLAGESSTDTQY
TRBV2	TRBJ2-1	NA	ASRGDGKF
TRBV20-1	TRBJ2-1	NA	SASRAGPFGSEQF
TRBV19	TRBJ1-2	TRBD1	ASKTAGTGNGYT
TRBV5-1	TRBJ1-1	NA	ASSLDGSKNTEAF
TRBV15	TRBJ2-6	TRBD1	ATSRVGTVKSGANVLT
TRBV11-2	TRBJ2-3	TRBD2	ASSPLGGAGADTQY
TRBV12-3/TRBV12-4	TRBJ2-3	NA	ASTKTELGTDTQY
TRBV25-1	TRBJ2-1	NA	ASSDGTTSYNEQF
TRBV6-2/TRBV6-3	TRBJ2-2	TRBD2	ASRKLAGGPTGELF
TRBV20-1	TRBJ1-5	NA	SARDGWGNQPQH
TRBV10-3	TRBJ1-2	TRBD1	AISGGTEDGYT
TRBV12-3/TRBV12-4	TRBJ1-5	NA	ASSSRILGNQPQH
TRBV12-3/TRBV12-4	TRBJ1-5	NA	ASSLISGSTWEPQH
TRBV28	TRBJ2-7	NA	ASSTGGGWEQY
TRBV25-1	TRBJ2-2	NA	ASSTREGAYVTGELF
TRBV7-6	TRBJ2-2	NA	ASSLVLGFNTGELF
TRBV11-2	TRBJ2-7	NA	ASSRPGYEQY
TRBV30	TRBJ1-1	TRBD1	AWSTTGANTEAF
TRBV6-1	TRBJ2-7	NA	ASSSDRWGDEQY
TRBV6-5	TRBJ2-1	TRBD2	ASSDSSGRVYEQF
TRBV2	TRBJ2-1	TRBD2	ASSDLAGGANEQF
TRBV6-2/TRBV6-3	TRBJ2-1	TRBD2	ASSWEGQSEQF
TRBV20-1	TRBJ2-7	NA	SARGEISSYEQY
TRBV5-1	TRBJ2-4	TRBD1	ASSFGTGKNIQY